This T cell receptor beta chain was profiled in a study of T cells after yellow fever vaccination. From the 5' RACE reads, TCRdb called clonotypes with MiXCR, one entry per CDR3 protein. The sample holds a few hundred thousand distinct CDR3 sequences, 6.8% seen once. Study-level results: Abundant clonotypes from the bulk population could contaminate FACS-sorted repertoires. The secondary T-cell response peaked on day 5, not day 15, but was weaker. Detected again after the booster were most primary-vaccination clones, at 95% to 98% CD4 and 70% to 90% CD8.

On this clonotype itself: Antigen: not known.

Germline V lookup: CDR1 SGHVS, CDR2 FNYEAQ. The CDR3 length is 15 residues. Trimming stripped 4 bases from V and 0 bases from J, with 13 bases between. The chain employs TRBV7-6 and TRBJ2-7; perhaps TRBD1 as D (5 bases). The receptor was isolated from a man between 18 and 35 years old who received the YFV17D yellow fever vaccine. The specimen comprised PBMCs, sampled roughly seven weeks after the first yellow fever vaccination. This CDR3 reads CASSSLSGISYEQYF. The DNA for the CDR3 is TGTGCCAGCAGCTCGTTATCAGGGATCTCCTACGAGCAGTACTTC.